The rows below give T cell receptor beta chains drawn from one sample of a study of T cell responses to AZD1222 COVID-19 vaccine. Generated by immunoSEQ multiplex PCR, the TCRdb table keeps only in-frame clones and is missing some. Of 65,000 to 70,000 clones in the sample, around four fifths were seen once. The sample was peripheral blood, taken 28 days after the second AZD1222 dose. The receptors were gathered from an adult who received the AZD1222 COVID-19 vaccine. Each CDR3 is given with its conserved first and last residue. A D gene is named only where the DNA matches it firmly. Clone size appears in some rows only: once, few, many, or a class for an expanded clone.

. | TRBJ2-5 | . | TRBV19 | CASQDRILETQYF | TGTGCCAGTCAAGACAGGATTTTAGAGACCCAGTACTTC
. | TRBJ1-2 | . | TRBV2 | CASSEGLRYGYTF | TGTGCCAGCAGTGAGGGACTTAGGTATGGCTACACCTTC
few | TRBJ2-7 | TRBD1 | TRBV6-5 | CASSRDRASYEQYF | TGTGCCAGCAGTCGGGACAGGGCCTCCTACGAGCAGTACTTC
. | TRBJ1-2 | TRBD1 | TRBV9 | CASSVEEGAFYGYTF | TGTGCCAGCAGCGTAGAGGAGGGGGCTTTCTATGGCTACACCTTC
. | TRBJ2-1 | . | TRBV5-1 | CATTTVLESTEQFF | TGCGCCACCACAACCGTACTGGAATCGACTGAGCAGTTCTTC
. | TRBJ2-7 | . | TRBV5-4 | CASSYRTDYEQYF | TGTGCCAGCAGCTACAGGACAGACTACGAGCAGTACTTC
. | TRBJ2-1 | TRBD2 | TRBV15 | CATSRQYQDGTSGSGNEQFF | TGTGCCACCAGCAGACAATATCAGGACGGAACTAGCGGGAGTGGCAATGAGCAGTTCTTC
. | TRBJ2-1 | . | TRBV10-1 | CASSESGYNEQFF | TGCGCCAGCAGTGAGTCTGGGTACAATGAGCAGTTCTTC
. | TRBJ1-2 | TRBD1 | TRBV10-3 | CAISQPGQGQGYTF | TGTGCCATCAGTCAACCGGGACAGGGTCAGGGCTACACCTTC
. | TRBJ2-5 | TRBD1 | TRBV7-2 | CASSPGQGAETQYF | TGTGCCAGCAGCCCCGGACAGGGGGCGGAGACCCAGTACTTC
. | TRBJ1-1 | . | TRBV6-5 | CASSPSGEMNTEAFF | TGTGCCAGCAGCCCATCAGGGGAAATGAACACTGAAGCTTTCTTT
. | TRBJ2-7 | . | TRBV5-1 | CASAQLGAYEQYF | TGCGCCAGCGCCCAACTAGGGGCCTACGAGCAGTACTTC
. | TRBJ1-2 | . | TRBV5-6 | CASSWQRGYTF | TGTGCCAGCAGCTGGCAGCGAGGCTACACCTTC
. | TRBJ1-2 | . | TRBV2 | CASSEDLSYGYTF | TGTGCCAGCAGTGAGGATCTGTCCTATGGCTACACCTTC
few | TRBJ2-7 | TRBD1 | TRBV10-1 | CASSPGQSYEQYF | TGCGCCAGCAGTCCGGGACAGTCCTACGAGCAGTACTTC
. | TRBJ2-7 | TRBD2 | TRBV28 | CASNPHPSGRKYEQYF | TGTGCCAGCAATCCGCACCCTAGCGGGAGAAAATACGAGCAGTACTTC
. | TRBJ2-1 | . | TRBV30 | CAWRGGGEKQFF | TGTGCCTGGAGGGGGGGAGGAGAGAAGCAGTTCTTC
. | TRBJ2-3 | . | TRBV14 | CASSQPGFIGSTDTQYF | TGTGCCAGCAGCCAACCAGGATTTATCGGAAGCACAGATACGCAGTATTTT
. | TRBJ2-2 | TRBD2 | TRBV9 | CASSPRNSGSTGELFF | TGTGCCAGCAGCCCCCGTAACAGCGGGAGCACCGGGGAGCTGTTTTTT
. | TRBJ2-3 | . | TRBV4-2 | CASSQAGQGITDTQYF | TGTGCCAGCAGCCAAGCAGGGCAGGGGATCACAGATACGCAGTATTTT
. | TRBJ1-2 | . | TRBV2 | CASSEARVAGYTF | TGTGCCAGCAGTGAAGCGCGGGTAGCCGGCTACACCTTC
once | TRBJ2-1 | TRBD2 | TRBV7-2 | CASARTSGYNEQFF | TGTGCCAGCGCTCGGACTAGCGGTTACAATGAGCAGTTCTTC
. | TRBJ1-2 | TRBD1 | TRBV11-3 | CASSSGQGYYGYTF | TGTGCCAGCAGCTCCGGACAGGGCTACTATGGCTACACCTTC
. | TRBJ1-3 | TRBD1 | TRBV6-5 | CASRQGAGGNTIYF | TGTGCCAGCAGACAGGGGGCGGGTGGAAACACCATATATTTT
. | TRBJ2-1 | . | TRBV28 | CASSSPDRGWTSGVYNEQFF | TGTGCCAGCAGTTCCCCCGACAGGGGGTGGACTAGCGGAGTTTACAATGAGCAGTTCTTC
. | TRBJ2-2 | . | TRBV30 | CAWSVLSNSGELFF | TGTGCCTGGAGTGTTCTGAGTAACTCCGGGGAGCTGTTTTTT
once | TRBJ1-6 | . | TRBV5-1 | CASSGEINNSPLHF | TGCGCCAGCAGCGGGGAAATTAACAATTCACCCCTCCACTTT
. | TRBJ1-1 | . | TRBV5-1 | CASRLGGSWTEAFF | TGCGCCAGCAGGCTGGGGGGTTCTTGGACTGAAGCTTTCTTT
. | TRBJ1-1 | . | TRBV5-1 | CASSFGLRLPNAEAFF | TGCGCCAGCAGCTTTGGGCTGCGGCTGCCTAACGCTGAAGCTTTCTTT
. | TRBJ2-7 | . | TRBV29-1 | CSVGGYEQYF | TGCAGCGTTGGGGGTTACGAGCAGTACTTC
. | TRBJ2-7 | TRBD1 | TRBV5-1 | CASMVGTVPYEQYF | TGCGCCAGCATGGTGGGGACAGTTCCCTACGAGCAGTACTTC
. | TRBJ1-1 | TRBD1 | TRBV6-6 | CASSSRGDTEAFF | TGTGCCAGCAGTTCCAGGGGGGACACTGAAGCTTTCTTT
. | TRBJ1-1 | TRBD1 | TRBV7-2 | CASSFQQGYLTFF | TGTGCCAGCAGCTTTCAACAGGGGTACTTGACTTTCTTT
few | TRBJ1-3 | . | TRBV19 | CASSLLAGSGNTIYF | TGTGCCAGCTCCCTCTTAGCGGGCTCTGGAAACACCATATATTTT
. | TRBJ1-5 | . | TRBV6-5 | CASLKRSIQPQHF | TGTGCCAGCCTCAAGCGGTCCATCCAGCCCCAGCATTTT
few | TRBJ2-1 | TRBD1 | TRBV4-1 | CASSHMGTGGFNEQFF | TGCGCCAGCAGCCACATGGGGACAGGGGGCTTCAATGAGCAGTTCTTC
. | TRBJ1-4 | . | TRBV5-1 | CASSPGLGSEKLFF | TGCGCCAGCAGCCCGGGGTTAGGGAGTGAAAAACTGTTTTTT
. | TRBJ1-1 | . | TRBV13 | CASSLGRVHPEAFF | TGTGCCAGCAGCTTAGGGAGGGTCCACCCTGAAGCTTTCTTT
. | TRBJ2-7 | TRBD1 | TRBV10-2 | CASSEGQGRVYF | TGCGCCAGCAGTGAAGGACAGGGCCGAGTGTACTTC
. | TRBJ1-1 | . | TRBV19 | CASRVSVNTEAFF | TGTGCCAGTAGGGTGAGTGTGAACACTGAAGCTTTCTTT
once | TRBJ1-1 | TRBD1 | TRBV3-1/TRBV3-2 | CASSRDHYTGATEAFF | TGTGCCAGCAGCCGGGATCATTACACAGGGGCCACTGAAGCTTTCTTT
few | TRBJ2-5 | . | TRBV19 | CASSMLTPQGQETQYF | TGTGCCAGTAGTATGCTTACTCCTCAGGGACAAGAGACCCAGTACTTC
. | TRBJ1-6 | . | TRBV5-4 | CASSSQGTNSGSPLHF | TGTGCCAGCAGCTCCCAGGGGACAAACTCGGGGTCACCCCTCCACTTT
once | TRBJ1-2 | . | TRBV5-1 | CASSSTETNYGYTF | TGCGCCAGCAGCTCCACAGAGACGAACTATGGCTACACCTTC
once | TRBJ2-2 | TRBD1 | TRBV7-6 | CASSERGQGNTGELFF | TGTGCCAGCAGCGAGCGGGGACAGGGTAACACCGGGGAGCTGTTTTTT
. | TRBJ1-5 | . | TRBV2 | CASSERRGGHQPQHF | TGTGCCAGCAGTGAAAGGAGGGGAGGCCATCAGCCCCAGCATTTT
. | TRBJ2-1 | TRBD2 | TRBV6-5 | CASKTSGNEQFF | TGTGCCAGCAAGACTAGCGGCAATGAGCAGTTCTTC
. | TRBJ1-5 | . | TRBV19 | CASTDSRNQPQHF | TGTGCCAGTACCGACAGTCGCAATCAGCCCCAGCATTTT
. | TRBJ2-1 | TRBD2 | TRBV6-1 | CASSDLAGVGHNEQFF | TGTGCCAGCAGTGATCTAGCGGGAGTCGGCCACAATGAGCAGTTCTTC
. | TRBJ1-1 | . | TRBV6-5 | CASSYSGGTEAFF | TGTGCCAGCAGTTACTCGGGGGGCACTGAAGCTTTCTTT
. | TRBJ2-7 | . | TRBV11-2 | CASSFDSVEQYF | TGTGCCAGCAGCTTTGACTCGGTCGAGCAGTACTTC
. | TRBJ1-1 | TRBD1 | TRBV5-6 | CASSSSGQGVFSEAFF | TGTGCCAGCAGCTCCTCGGGACAGGGTGTTTTTTCTGAAGCTTTCTTT
. | TRBJ2-1 | . | TRBV30 | CAWSAGPPWYNEQFF | TGTGCCTGGAGTGCGGGCCCCCCTTGGTACAATGAGCAGTTCTTC
. | TRBJ1-2 | . | TRBV12-3/TRBV12-4 | CASSFSRDYGYTF | TGTGCCAGCAGTTTTAGCAGGGACTATGGCTACACCTTC
. | TRBJ2-5 | . | TRBV4-1 | CASSHKQGRETQYF | TGCGCCAGCAGCCACAAACAGGGTAGGGAGACCCAGTACTTC
. | TRBJ2-1 | TRBD2 | TRBV18 | CASSPAGGGNEQFF | TGTGCCAGCTCACCGGCGGGAGGAGGCAATGAGCAGTTCTTC
. | TRBJ2-7 | . | TRBV2 | CASSGDGQYF | TGTGCCAGCAGTGGGGACGGGCAGTACTTC
. | TRBJ1-1 | . | TRBV7-3 | CASSLNGITEAFF | TGTGCCAGCAGCTTAAATGGGATCACTGAAGCTTTCTTT
. | TRBJ1-2 | TRBD1 | TRBV6-5 | CASSYRQGDGYTF | TGTGCCAGCAGTTACCGACAGGGGGATGGCTACACCTTC